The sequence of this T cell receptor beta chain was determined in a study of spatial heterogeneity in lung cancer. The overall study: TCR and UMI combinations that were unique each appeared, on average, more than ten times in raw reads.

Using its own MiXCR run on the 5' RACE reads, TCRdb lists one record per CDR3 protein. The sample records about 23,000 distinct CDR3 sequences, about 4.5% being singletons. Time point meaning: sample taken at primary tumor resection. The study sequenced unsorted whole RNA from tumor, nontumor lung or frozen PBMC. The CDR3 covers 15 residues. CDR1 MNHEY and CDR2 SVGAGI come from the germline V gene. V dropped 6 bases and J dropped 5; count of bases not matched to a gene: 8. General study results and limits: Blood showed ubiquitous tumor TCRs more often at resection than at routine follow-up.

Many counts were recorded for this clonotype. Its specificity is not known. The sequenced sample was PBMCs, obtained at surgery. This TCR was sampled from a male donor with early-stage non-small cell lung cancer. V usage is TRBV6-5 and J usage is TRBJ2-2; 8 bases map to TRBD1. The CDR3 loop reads CASSQRQGRTGELFF. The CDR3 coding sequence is TGTGCCAGCAGCCAAAGACAGGGGAGGACCGGGGAGCTGTTTTTT.